These 21 T cell receptor beta chains were sequenced from one sample in a study of blood T cell repertoires in COVID-19. Generated by immunoSEQ multiplex PCR, the TCRdb table keeps only in-frame clones and is missing some. The sample carries roughly 150,000 clones, approximately 84% recorded once. Specimen: peripheral blood. All receptors come from a woman older than 75 with COVID-19, enrolled during active disease.

V and J are TRBV2 and TRBJ2-7, with 7 bases aligning to TRBD1. The CDR3 loop spans 16 amino acids. Germline V gene sequence: CDR1 SNHLY, CDR2 FYNNEI. V gave up 6 bases and J gave up 3 bases; unmatched junction bases: 14. The DNA for the CDR3 is TGTGCCAGCAGCGACCTCGACAGGGCCCTTTACTACGAGCAGTACTTC. Translating gives CASSDLDRALYYEQYF.

As concerns this clone: The sample holds other DNA sequences that translate to the same CDR3. The rearrangement uses TRBV5-1 and TRBJ2-3; 9 nucleotides align to TRBD1. The CDR3 totals 14 residues. J lost 4 bases, V lost 4 bases, and 4 bases had no gene match. Germline V lookup: CDR1 SGHRS, CDR2 YFSETQ. CDR3 amino acids: CASSLQGAADTQYF. CDR3 sequence (DNA): TGCGCCAGCAGCCTACAGGGGGCCGCAGATACGCAGTATTTT.

The V gene is TRBV19, the J gene TRBJ2-6; D is perhaps TRBD1 (6 bases). The germline V gene encodes CDR1 LNHDA and CDR2 SQIVND (reference sequence). The V end lost 9 bases, the J end lost 5 bases, and 17 bases lay between the germline ends. The CDR3 has 15 residues. This CDR3 is CASSPGVKRANVLTF. In DNA form, the CDR3 reads TGTGCCAGCTCCCCAGGGGTAAAAAGGGCCAACGTCCTGACTTTC.

This clone appeared a single time. This chain connects TRBV30 to TRBJ1-2; possible D gene TRBD1, 5 bases. Trimming took 5 bases from V and 2 from J, leaving 12 bases between them. Germline V CDR1 and CDR2: GTSNPN, SVGIG (reference sequence). This CDR3 is built from 13 residues. In DNA, the CDR3 is TGTGCCTGGGGAGTAGACAGCAACTATGGCTACACCTTC. Its translation: CAWGVDSNYGYTF.

This clone was seen once. This rearrangement joins TRBV12-5 to TRBJ1-1; no definite D call. Deletions cut 3 bases from V and 6 bases from J, with 14 bases between. There are 14 residues in the CDR3. Germline V gives CDR1 LGHNT, CDR2 FRNRAP. CDR3 nucleotide sequence: TGTGCTAGTGGTTTTGGAGGGTCGGGCGCTGAAGCTTTCTTT. It translates to CASGFGGSGAEAFF. The whole variable domain, remainder taken from reference TRBV12-5 and TRBJ1-1, is DARVTQTPRHKVTEMGQEVTMRCQPILGHNTVFWYRQTMMQGLELLAYFRNRAPLDDSGMPKDRFSAEMPDATLATLKIQPSEPRDSAVYFCASGFGGSGAEAFFGQGTRLTVV.

The chain has TRBV5-4 and TRBJ1-2; D might be TRBD1 (6 bases). The germline V gene has CDR1 SGHNT and CDR2 YYREEE (reference sequence). The V and J ends lost 5 bases and 5 bases respectively, with 13 bases between them. This CDR3 contains 13 residues. CDR3 DNA sequence: TGTGCCAGCAGTTCTCCAGGGGAATATGGCTACACCTTC. Protein product: CASSSPGEYGYTF.

The chain couples TRBV20-1 to TRBJ1-1; TRBD1 might be the D (6 bases). The V gene's germline CDR1 is DFQATT and CDR2 SNEGSKA (reference sequence). This CDR3 has 13 amino acids. Trimming stripped 3 bases from V and 5 bases from J, with 13 bases between. CDR3 DNA: TGCAGTGCTAGTCCAGGGGTATGGACTGAAGCTTTCTTT. It yields the protein CSASPGVWTEAFF.

This chain links TRBV7-2 with TRBJ2-3; TRBD2 might be the D (6 bases). The CDR3 contains 16 residues. The germline V gene has CDR1 SGHTA and CDR2 FQGNSA. V was trimmed by 4 bases and J by 2 bases, leaving 16 bases between them. The CDR3 sequence: CASSSRGGAPTDTQYF. For the CDR3, the DNA is TGTGCCAGCAGCTCTCGCGGAGGGGCCCCCACAGATACGCAGTATTTT.

The CDR3 DNA sequence: TGTGCCATCAGTGAGGGACAGACTATAGGGGGCTACACCTTC. It yields the protein CAISEGQTIGGYTF. V usage is TRBV10-3 and J usage is TRBJ1-2; possible D gene TRBD1, 6 bases. Between the trimmed V and J ends, which lost 2 bases and 8 bases, there was a span of 15 bases. The CDR3 is 14 amino acids. In germline, CDR1 is ENHRY, CDR2 SYGVKD.

This sequence joins TRBV9 and TRBJ1-1; no clear D gene. V lost 0 bases and J 4 bases, leaving 7 bases between the germline ends. The CDR3 length is 13 residues. CDR1 and CDR2 (germline): SGDLS, YYNGEE. The CDR3 region has the DNA TGTGCCAGCAGCGTAGAGTACGGCACTGAAGCTTTCTTT. Translated: CASSVEYGTEAFF.

The J gene is TRBJ2-7, the V gene TRBV6-5; 9 positions match TRBD2. Per the germline V gene, CDR1 is MNHEY and CDR2 is SVGAGI. The V segment lost 7 bases and the J segment 7 bases; nucleotides outside the gene matches: 11. The CDR3 extends over 14 amino acids. Here the CDR3 DNA reads TGTGCCAGCACTCTTCGCGGGAGGGCCGGGGAGCAGTACTTC. Translation: CASTLRGRAGEQYF.

This chain links TRBV9 with TRBJ2-3, with 8 nucleotides matching TRBD2. The ends lost 0 bases at V and 4 bases at J; junction bases unmatched: 10. This CDR3 contains 17 residues. Germline CDR1 is SGDLS and CDR2 is YYNGEE. Written as DNA, the CDR3 is TGTGCCAGCAGCGTAGGTAGTGGGGCGGGGGGAGCAGATACGCAGTATTTT. This translates into CASSVGSGAGGADTQYF.

The chain uses TRBV6-5 and TRBJ2-1; possibly TRBD2 for D (6 bases). This CDR3 comprises 12 residues. Trimming stripped 6 bases from V and 10 bases from J, with 13 bases between. The germline CDR1 and CDR2 sequences are MNHEY and SVGAGI. The CDR3 DNA sequence: TGTGCCAGCAGACACGAGGCGGGGGAGCAGTTCTTC. It translates to CASRHEAGEQFF.

In this sample, this clone turned up once. The rearrangement joins TRBV7-6 to TRBJ2-1; TRBD2 matches 10 bases. The CDR3 extends over 15 amino acids. Per the germline V gene, CDR1 is SGHVS and CDR2 is FNYEAQ. V dropped 2 bases and J dropped 8; count of bases not matched to a gene: 6. The CDR3 region has the DNA TGTGCCAGCAGCTTATCGTCTAGCGGGAGAGATGAGCAGTTCTTC. Translated, it gives CASSLSSSGRDEQFF.

This chain uses TRBV6-2 or TRBV6-3 with TRBJ1-5; perhaps TRBD1 as D (5 bases). CDR1 is MNHEY, CDR2 SVGEGT, per germline. The V end was cut by 0 bases, the J end by 7 bases, with 16 bases between. This CDR3 spans 16 amino acids. The CDR3 region is CASSYSSWVQGQPQHF. In DNA form, the CDR3 reads TGTGCCAGCAGTTACTCAAGTTGGGTGCAGGGCCAGCCCCAGCATTTT.

Here the CDR3 reads CASSFTGGDGNTIYF. The CDR3 DNA is TGTGCCAGCAGTTTCACAGGGGGCGATGGAAACACCATATATTTT. The rearrangement uses TRBV28 and TRBJ1-3; TRBD1 matches 9 bases. Germline-derived CDR1 and CDR2 are MDHEN and SYDVKM. The CDR3 covers 15 residues. J lost 3 bases, V lost 3 bases, and 3 bases had no gene match.

The chain links TRBV10-2 to TRBJ2-1, with D maybe TRBD2 (5 bases). V was trimmed by 5 bases and J by 11 bases, leaving 16 bases between them. CDR3 length: 13 amino acids. CDR1 and CDR2 (germline): WSHSY, SAAADI. CDR3 sequence: CASSTLAPGKQFF. In DNA form, the CDR3 reads TGCGCCAGCAGTACTCTAGCCCCGGGGAAGCAGTTCTTC.

The genes are TRBV6-5 and TRBJ1-4, with D possibly TRBD1 on 6 matching bases. Germline V gene lookup returns CDR1 MNHEY and CDR2 SVGAGI. Trimming took off 6 bases at V and 13 bases at J, with 21 bases between the two ends. This CDR3 is built from 14 residues. CDR3 nucleotides: TGTGCCAGCAGCCCCGGGGGGCCGGCCAGTAGACTGTTTTTT. This translates into CASSPGGPASRLFF.

This clone appeared a few times. V usage is TRBV5-1 and J usage is TRBJ2-3; 9 positions match TRBD2. Germline V lookup: CDR1 SGHRS, CDR2 YFSETQ. The junction had 7 bases not matched to a gene; V was cut back by 4 bases and J by 4 bases. This CDR3 comprises 15 residues. The CDR3 nucleotides read TGCGCCAGCAGCACGGGACTAGCAGGTGCAGATACGCAGTATTTT. Residues: CASSTGLAGADTQYF.

In this sample, this clone turned up once. The CDR3 region is CATKDRGLQPQHF. The CDR3 bases are TGTGCCACCAAGGATCGGGGACTTCAGCCCCAGCATTTT. The chain uses TRBV24-1 and TRBJ1-5, with D maybe TRBD1 (5 bases). Germline CDR1 is KGHDR and CDR2 is SFDVKD. This CDR3 comprises 13 residues. The V gene lost 8 bases and the J gene lost 6 bases, with 13 bases spanning the gap.

The chain carries TRBV5-1 and TRBJ2-7, with TRBD2 identical over 10 bases. The CDR3 loop spans 16 amino acids. The V gene's germline CDR1 is SGHRS and CDR2 YFSETQ. J gave up 5 bases and V 1 base, and 9 bases lay outside the gene matches. The CDR3 region is CASSLRVTSGLNEQYF. CDR3 bases: TGCGCCAGCAGCTTGAGGGTGACTAGCGGGCTTAACGAGCAGTACTTC. Filled out from reference TRBV5-1 and TRBJ2-7, the complete variable domain reads KAGVTQTPRYLIKTRGQQVTLSCSPISGHRSVSWYQQTPGQGLQFLFEYFSETQRNKGNFPGRFSGRQFSNSRSEMNVSTLELGDSALYLCASSLRVTSGLNEQYFGPGTRLTVT.